Detailed here is one TCR beta chain. The diagnostic basis comprised clinical symptoms, serum thyroxine and TRAb, thyroid ultrasound and orbital computed tomography. V lost 1 base, J lost 0 bases, and 10 bases lay in between. Germline CDR1 SGHVS, CDR2 FQNEAQ. This CDR3 is built from 16 residues. These data originate in a study of T cells in Graves' hyperthyroidism and ophthalmopathy. Overall study context: Peripheral blood specimens were obtained at initial diagnosis, prior to any treatment.

Amplification of TCR beta CDR3 regions used RNA as the template. HTBI primers were the set used in a first-round RT-PCR of the TCR CDR3. TCRdb itself ran the multiplex PCR reads through MiXCR, one entry per CDR3 protein. The sample records 490,000 or so distinct CDR3 sequences, approximately 22% being singletons. This TCR derives from a woman in her 70s with Graves' ophthalmopathy. The chain couples TRBV7-8 to TRBJ1-5; D is unresolved. The sample was blood. The CDR3 coding sequence is TGTGCCAGCAGCTTAGGTCGGACTCTTAGCAATCAGCCCCAGCATTTT. This sequence encodes CASSLGRTLSNQPQHF.